The 13 T cell receptor beta chains in this list originate from one sample, sequenced in a study of T cells in Graves' hyperthyroidism and ophthalmopathy. The investigators amplified TCR beta CDR3 regions from RNA transcripts. First-round RT-PCR targeting the TCR CDR3 was performed with the HTBI primer set. A single record per CDR3 protein comes from TCRdb applying MiXCR to the multiplex PCR reads. The sample consists of hundreds of thousands of distinct CDR3 sequences, roughly 21% of them appearing once. What was sequenced was blood. The source of these receptors is a man aged 40-50 years with Graves' ophthalmopathy.

The chain joins TRBV6-1 to TRBJ2-6; D not certain. The CDR3 has 18 residues. The V end was cut by 5 bases, the J end by 0 bases, with 17 bases between. CDR1 is MNHNS and CDR2 is SASEGT in the germline V gene. CDR3 sequence reads: CASSPATSQISGANVLTF. The CDR3 DNA reads TGTGCCAGCAGTCCGGCCACCTCACAGATCTCTGGGGCCAACGTCCTGACTTTC.

The chain carries TRBV6-2 or TRBV6-3 and TRBJ2-1, with 7 positions matching TRBD1. CDR3 length equals 13 residues. Trimming cost V 6 bases and J 8 bases; bases outside gene matches: 7. Germline CDR1 and CDR2: MNHEY and SVGEGT. The CDR3 nucleotides read TGTGCCAGCAGCCCAACAGGGGTGCATGAGCAGTTCTTC. It is translated as CASSPTGVHEQFF.

The chain uses TRBV12-3 or TRBV12-4 and TRBJ1-1; 7 bases align to TRBD1. This CDR3 has 15 amino acids. Trimming took 3 bases from V and 2 from J; bases not matched to a gene: 6. CDR3 DNA sequence: TGTGCCAGCAGTTTTTGGGACAGCCCAAACACTGAAGCTTTCTTT. It is translated as CASSFWDSPNTEAFF.

The chain links TRBV11-2 to TRBJ1-4; D is perhaps TRBD1 (5 bases). The CDR3 covers 15 residues. Deletions cut 6 bases from V and 2 bases from J, with 13 bases between. Germline CDR1 is SGHAT and CDR2 is FQNNGV. The CDR3 spells CASSAVGRTNEKLFF. The CDR3 DNA reads TGTGCCAGCAGTGCAGTGGGACGGACTAATGAAAAACTGTTTTTT.

As regards this clonotype: At one boundary the junction diverges from the germline segment, which might be a read error. The CDR3 region has the DNA TGTGCCAGCAGTCCGGGACAGGGACCCTACGAGCAGTGCTTC. Its translation is CASSPGQGPYEQCF. V gene TRBV2 combines with J gene TRBJ2-7; 9 bases agree with TRBD1. The germline gives CDR1 SNHLY, CDR2 FYNNEI. CDR3 length equals 14 residues.

This clonotype was seen many times. The chain joins TRBV7-9 to TRBJ2-3; tentative D call: TRBD2 (6 bases). CDR3 length equals 15 residues. Looked up from germline, CDR1 is SEHNR and CDR2 is FQNEAQ (reference sequence). Trimming pared 5 bases from V and 5 bases from J, leaving 17 bases between. The CDR3 sequence: CASSPPGGAVDTQYF. The CDR3 nucleotides read TGTGCCAGCAGCCCGCCCGGGGGTGCGGTAGATACGCAGTATTTT.

This clonotype was detected ten times or more. The chain combines TRBV27 with TRBJ2-7, with TRBD2 as a possible D gene (5 bases). V was clipped by 3 bases and J by 3 bases, with 9 bases between them. Per the germline V gene, CDR1 is MNHEY and CDR2 is SMNVEV (reference sequence). The CDR3 loop spans 13 amino acids. The chain's CDR3 is CASSFKGVYEQYF. CDR3 sequence (DNA): TGTGCCAGCAGTTTTAAGGGAGTCTACGAGCAGTACTTC.

In this sample, this clonotype turned up a few times. The genes are TRBV5-8 and TRBJ2-3, with D possibly being TRBD2 (6 bases). Trimming removed 0 bases at V and 2 bases at J, with 10 bases between. CDR1 and CDR2 from the germline V gene are SGHTS and YDEGEE. The CDR3 is 15 amino acids. The CDR3 DNA sequence: TGTGCCAGCAGCTTGGAGACTAGGTACACAGATACGCAGTATTTT. It specifies CASSLETRYTDTQYF. Looking up the rest from reference TRBV5-8 and TRBJ2-3 gives the full variable domain: EAGVTQSPTHLIKTRGQQATLRCSPISGHTSVYWYQQALGLGLQFLLWYDEGEERNRGNFPPRFSGRQFPNYSSELNVNALELEDSALYLCASSLETRYTDTQYFGPGTRLTVL.

The CDR3 DNA reads as TGTGCCAGCAGTTGGACTAGCGGGGGGGTAACGCGAGAGCAGTTCTTC. Protein product: CASSWTSGGVTREQFF. The V gene is TRBV12-3 or TRBV12-4, the J gene TRBJ2-1; 15 bases align to TRBD2. V lost 4 bases to trimming and J lost 10 bases; unmatched junction nucleotides: 8. The CDR3 consists of 16 residues.

This clonotype was seen only a few times. The rearrangement joins TRBV20-1 to TRBJ2-1; the match to TRBD2 covers 12 bases. The CDR3 consists of 16 residues. Germline V gives CDR1 DFQATT, CDR2 SNEGSKA (reference sequence). After removal of 3 bases from V and 3 bases from J, the junction contained 6 bases not matched to a gene. DNA for the CDR3: TGCAGTGCTAGGGCTAGCGGGAGGGCAGGCTACAATGAGCAGTTCTTC. Its protein product is CSARASGRAGYNEQFF.

This clonotype was counted between two and nine times. This sequence joins TRBV7-8 and TRBJ2-4; D remains ambiguous. This CDR3 spans 16 amino acids. V was clipped by 4 bases and J by 1 base, with 14 bases between them. Germline lookup yields CDR1 SGHVS and CDR2 FQNEAQ. The CDR3 reads CASSSLLTTAKNIQYF. CDR3 DNA sequence: TGTGCCAGCAGCTCTCTACTCACGACCGCCAAAAACATTCAGTACTTC.

The chain links TRBV19 to TRBJ2-7, with 12 bases fitting TRBD1. The V gene end was trimmed by 3 bases and the J gene end by 7 bases; junction bases not matched to a gene: 10. The CDR3 consists of 16 residues. The germline V gene encodes CDR1 LNHDA and CDR2 SQIVND (reference sequence). DNA of the CDR3: TGTGCCAGTAGTATCGTGACGGGACAGGGGGCTCGGGAGCAGTACTTC. Amino acid sequence: CASSIVTGQGAREQYF.

V usage is TRBV3-1 and J usage is TRBJ2-3; tentatively, D is TRBD2 (7 bases). The germline V gene has CDR1 LGHDT and CDR2 YNNKEL (reference sequence). Trimming took off 4 bases at V and 6 bases at J, with 17 bases between the two ends. The CDR3 consists of 15 residues. As DNA, the CDR3 is TGTGCCAGCAGCCCAATGGGGGGGGGGGCGGATACGCAGTATTTT. Translated, it gives CASSPMGGGADTQYF.